The 4 T cell receptor beta chains reported below all come from one sample, sequenced in a study of T cells in localized non-small cell lung cancer. Repertoires were generated with immunoSEQ multiplex PCR, while TCRdb's copy carries only in-frame clones and drops some. This sample carries about 19,000 clones, around nine tenths of them seen once, and the ten largest clones take 4%. This material consisted of peripheral blood, taken before any cancer treatment. The receptor source for this set is a male donor older than 55 with stage I squamous cell lung carcinoma.

The CDR3 reads CASISDWTTGGAFF. For the CDR3, the DNA is TGTGCCAGCATTTCTGATTGGACCACAGGGGGAGCTTTCTTT. The rearrangement links TRBV28 to TRBJ1-1; TRBD1 aligns across 8 bases. The CDR3 contains 14 residues. From germline, CDR1 is MDHEN and CDR2 SYDVKM. V dropped 7 bases and J dropped 10; count of bases not matched to a gene: 14.

The V gene is TRBV2, the J gene TRBJ2-7; tentative D call: TRBD2 (6 bases). Trimming took off 1 base at V and 7 bases at J, with 20 bases between the two ends. CDR1 SNHLY and CDR2 FYNNEI come from the germline V gene. This CDR3 is built from 16 residues. The chain's CDR3 is CASSEDRIRSGGEQYF. The CDR3 DNA is TGTGCCAGCAGTGAAGACCGGATCCGTAGCGGAGGGGAGCAGTACTTC.

The chain combines TRBV7-2 with TRBJ1-1; 8 nucleotides align to TRBD1. J gave up 6 bases and V 5 bases, and 11 bases lay outside the gene matches. Germline V gene data show CDR1 as SGHTA and CDR2 as FQGNSA. The CDR3 has 15 residues. The CDR3 sequence is CASSPGTGLFAEAFF. The CDR3 DNA is TGTGCCAGCAGCCCGGGGACAGGTCTGTTCGCTGAAGCTTTCTTT.

This clone was detected once. The chain combines TRBV27 with TRBJ1-1, with D uncertain. Between the trimmed V and J ends, which lost 11 bases and 10 bases, there was a span of 14 bases. Germline V gene data show CDR1 as MNHEY and CDR2 as SMNVEV (reference sequence). The CDR3 covers 10 residues. CDR3 in amino acids: CAGLEAGAFF. CDR3 DNA: TGTGCCGGGCTAGAGGCCGGAGCTTTCTTT.